The entry below gives a single T cell receptor beta chain sequence along with its context. Its cognate antigen is unknown. Sequencing of TCR beta covered CD8+ and CD4+ T cells obtained from blood. Negative isolation was used for CD8+ and CD4+ T cells and FACS enrichment for TEMRA cells. RNA amounts of about 0.45 to 1 ug underwent reverse transcription with random hexamers. Multiplex PCR with immunoSEQ amplified the TCR beta CDR3 across 54 Vbeta and 13 Jbeta. TCRdb re-derived calls from the immunoSEQ multiplex PCR reads in MiXCR, one entry per CDR3 protein. This table has roughly 180,000 distinct CDR3 sequences, roughly 95% appearing once. This CDR3 is built from 16 residues. V lost 4 bases and J lost 6; bases outside the gene matches: 11. Germline CDR1 is MGHRA and CDR2 is YSYEKL. This entry comes from a study of CD8 T cells in Susac syndrome. Findings of the study overall: The study conceded that its TCR sequencing and HLA analysis involved relatively few individuals.

The chain recombines TRBV4-1 with TRBJ2-2, with TRBD2 matching 7 bases. This TCR came from a human donor in good health. Sequencing input: CD4+ T cells from PBMCs. CDR3 in amino acids: CASSPRGRERAGELFF. CDR3 DNA sequence: TGCGCCAGCAGCCCGAGAGGGCGGGAGAGGGCCGGGGAGCTGTTTTTT.